The clone carrying this TCR beta chain is classed as medium-sized. Its matching antigen is unknown. Blood genomic DNA input for TRB amplification was 250-500 ng. BIOMED2 TRB-A/B primer pools were used in multiplex TRB PCR. Via MiXCR, TCRdb re-called the multiplex PCR reads, giving one row per CDR3 protein. The sample yields 20,000 to 25,000 distinct CDR3 sequences, approximately 30% seen once. The length of the CDR3 is 12 residues. Trimming took off 6 bases at V and 6 bases at J, with 10 bases between the two ends. Germline CDR1 is LNHDA and CDR2 is SQIVND (reference sequence). This sample stems from a study of T and B cells in COVID-19 patients. About the study: Most recovered patients had mild to moderate COVID-19 treated as outpatients. Active-infection patients were older, median 67 years, than recovered patients, median around 30 years.

Whole-study results and caveats: Few blood samples existed from mildly ill patients during symptoms or early in severe cases. At recovery TRB diversity and richness exceeded healthy donors, after highly clonal active COVID-19 repertoires.

This TCR derives from a human donor who had recovered from COVID-19. The chain combines TRBV19 with TRBJ2-3; D unresolved. Input material: blood. CDR3 sequence (DNA): TGTGCCAGTAGCCGGGCCGGGGATACGCAGTATTTT. Its protein is CASSRAGDTQYF.